The clone carrying this TCR beta chain was picked up a small number of times. This CDR3 is built from 15 residues. With 6 bases clipped from V and 0 bases from J, the junction kept 4 bases outside the gene matches. Germline CDR1 and CDR2: SGHTA and FQGNSA. The source of the sample is a study of T-cell memory formation after mild COVID-19. TCRdb analysed the 5' RACE reads with MiXCR anew, one entry per CDR3 protein. The table lists under 200,000 distinct CDR3 sequences, 30% to 35% of them singletons. Sequenced sample: PBMCs or a T cell subset sorted from them (not recorded which). The source is an adult woman who had mild COVID-19 (a few samples of this study predate the infection). Cell type and time point are not known. The chain carries TRBV7-2 and TRBJ2-1; 8 nucleotides agree with TRBD1. The CDR3, as DNA: TGTGCCAGCAGAACAGGGGGAGGCTCCTACAATGAGCAGTTCTTC. Its translation is CASRTGGGSYNEQFF.